What follows are 14 T cell receptor beta chains derived from one specimen sequenced in a study of memory CD4+ T cells and cytomegalovirus serostatus. The data were produced by immunoSEQ multiplex PCR, yet TCRdb's version contains in-frame clones alone and is incomplete. The table has some 48,000 clones, about 73% seen once. The sort gate was single viable CD3+CD4+CD8-CD45RO+ cells for memory CD4+ T cells. Sequencing was carried out using memory CD4+ T cells from blood. Receptor source: an adult in good health and CMV-seronegative.

There are a few counts of this clone. CDR3: CSVEDPYNEQFF. The CDR3 DNA is TGCAGCGTTGAGGACCCCTACAATGAGCAGTTCTTC. V and J are TRBV29-1 and TRBJ2-1; D unresolved. The V gene's germline CDR1 is SQVTM and CDR2 ANQGSEA. The CDR3 contains 12 residues. V lost 3 bases, J lost 2 bases, and 5 bases lay in between.

This chain uses TRBV7-3 with TRBJ2-7; TRBD1 agrees at 7 bases. CDR3 length equals 16 residues. With V trimmed by 2 bases and J by 5 bases, 12 bases remained unmatched. Germline V gene data show CDR1 as SGHTA and CDR2 as FQGTGA. Here the CDR3 reads CASSLSGTALWDEQYF. The CDR3 nucleotides are TGTGCCAGCAGCTTATCGGGGACAGCACTGTGGGACGAGCAGTACTTC.

The chain recombines TRBV27 with TRBJ2-5; 13 bases fit TRBD2. The ends lost 7 bases at V and 5 bases at J; junction bases unmatched: 10. The CDR3 is made up of 16 amino acids. Germline V gene lookup returns CDR1 MNHEY and CDR2 SMNVEV (reference sequence). CDR3 in DNA: TGTGCCAGCACCGCTCGACTAGCGGGGGGCTCGGAGACCCAGTACTTC. Protein product: CASTARLAGGSETQYF.

The chain has TRBV5-6 and TRBJ2-1; tentatively, D is TRBD1 (5 bases). V was clipped by 2 bases and J by 6 bases, with 18 bases between them. This CDR3 contains 16 residues. Per germline, CDR1 SGHDT and CDR2 YYEEEE. The CDR3 sequence: CASSFLTPTGRNEQFF. The CDR3 DNA reads TGTGCCAGCAGCTTTCTAACCCCCACAGGACGCAATGAGCAGTTCTTC.

The J gene is TRBJ1-5, the V gene TRBV18, with D perhaps matching TRBD1 (5 bases). The germline V gene encodes CDR1 KGHSH and CDR2 LQKENI. Trimming removed 11 bases from V and 2 bases from J, with 13 bases in between. CDR3 length equals 13 residues. CDR3: CASSRGGNQPQHF. For the CDR3, the DNA is TGTGCCTCCTCCCGGGGGGGCAATCAGCCCCAGCATTTT.

V is TRBV4-2 and J is TRBJ2-7, with 12 bases identical to TRBD2. J was trimmed by 6 bases and V by 3 bases; bases with no gene match: 6. The length of the CDR3 is 15 residues. Germline CDR1 reads LGHNA; CDR2 reads YNFKEQ. The CDR3 spells CASSHSSGGAGEQYF. CDR3 in DNA: TGTGCCAGCAGCCACTCTAGCGGGGGGGCTGGCGAGCAGTACTTC.

For this clone: Other DNA sequences in the same sample also yield this CDR3. The chain joins TRBV9 to TRBJ2-7, with 11 bases aligning to TRBD1. There are 15 residues in the CDR3. Germline V gene data show CDR1 as SGDLS and CDR2 as YYNGEE. Germline trimming cut 0 bases from V and 3 bases from J; bases unmatched to any gene: 2. In DNA form, the CDR3 reads TGTGCCAGCAGCGTAGCGGGGACAGGGGGCTACGAGCAGTACTTC. Translation: CASSVAGTGGYEQYF.

This chain uses TRBV7-2 with TRBJ2-4; D perhaps matches TRBD2 (6 bases). The CDR3 contains 14 residues. The V gene's germline CDR1 is SGHTA and CDR2 FQGNSA. V lost 4 bases and J 7 bases, leaving 14 bases between the germline ends. CDR3 sequence reads: CASSSGTGGNIQYF. The CDR3 DNA sequence: TGTGCCAGCAGCTCCGGGACTGGAGGGAACATTCAGTACTTC.

By sample share, this clone is medium-sized (0.01 to 0.1%). This chain links TRBV2 with TRBJ2-5, with D possibly TRBD2 on 5 matching bases. Germline V gene sequence: CDR1 SNHLY, CDR2 FYNNEI. This CDR3 is 12 amino acids long. Between the trimmed V and J ends, which lost 8 bases and 2 bases, there was a span of 9 bases. The DNA for the CDR3 is TGTGCCAGCGGGCGACTACAAGAGACCCAGTACTTC. This encodes CASGRLQETQYF.

In DNA form, the CDR3 reads TGTGCCCCCGAGCAGGGCCACAGCTATGGCTACACCTTC. Translation: CAPEQGHSYGYTF. The chain joins TRBV28 to TRBJ1-2, with D perhaps TRBD1 (5 bases). The V end was cut by 11 bases, the J end by 4 bases, with 17 bases between. This CDR3 is built from 13 residues. In germline, CDR1 is MDHEN, CDR2 SYDVKM.

This chain joins TRBV5-8 and TRBJ2-3; D tentatively fits TRBD1 or TRBD2 (6 bases each). V was trimmed by 1 base and J by 1 base, leaving 25 bases between them. This CDR3 region has 20 residues. The germline V gene encodes CDR1 SGHTS and CDR2 YDEGEE. In DNA form, the CDR3 reads TGTGCCAGCAGCTTGTTCGGGACTTATCGACAGGTTCCACGCACAGATACGCAGTATTTT. Amino acids: CASSLFGTYRQVPRTDTQYF.

This clone was recorded only once. V is TRBV28 and J is TRBJ1-6; the D is unclear. Trimming took off 6 bases at V and 5 bases at J, with 11 bases between the two ends. The CDR3 sequence is 14 residues long. Germline V gene lookup returns CDR1 MDHEN and CDR2 SYDVKM. This CDR3 is CASSRLLHNSPLHF. The CDR3 DNA follows: TGTGCCAGCAGCCGACTACTTCATAATTCACCCCTCCACTTT.

The genes are TRBV11-2 and TRBJ1-2; D is possibly TRBD1 (5 bases). The V end lost 5 bases, the J end lost 8 bases, and 18 bases lay between the germline ends. From germline, CDR1 is SGHAT and CDR2 FQNNGV. The CDR3 loop spans 14 amino acids. The CDR3 DNA sequence: TGTGCCAGCAGCCGCCTCCGGGGCTATGAGGGCTACACCTTC. Protein product: CASSRLRGYEGYTF.

The V call is TRBV5-1, the J call TRBJ1-6; D gene unclear. V was cut by 7 bases and J by 0 bases, with 17 bases left in between. The germline V gene encodes CDR1 SGHRS and CDR2 YFSETQ. This CDR3 has 17 amino acids. DNA for the CDR3: TGCGCCAGCCAACGGCAATCCTCGAGCTCCTATAATTCACCCCTCCACTTT. The encoded protein is CASQRQSSSSYNSPLHF.